A single sample gave rise to the 4 T cell receptor beta chains below, sequenced in a study of T cells after yellow fever vaccination. TCRdb analysed the 5' RACE reads with MiXCR anew, one entry per CDR3 protein. Among around 400,000 distinct CDR3 sequences listed, roughly 10% were seen once. This material consisted of PBMCs, taken on the day of the first yellow fever vaccination. Receptors originate from a young man who received the YFV17D yellow fever vaccine.

This clonotype was detected ten times or more. The rearrangement joins TRBV9 to TRBJ1-3; possible D gene TRBD1, 5 bases. The germline V gene has CDR1 SGDLS and CDR2 YYNGEE. V lost 4 bases and J 2 bases, leaving 16 bases between the germline ends. This CDR3 has 16 residues. CDR3 nucleotide sequence: TGTGCCAGCAGCCCAGGGACCTCCCGTCCTGGAAACACCATATATTTT. This translates into CASSPGTSRPGNTIYF.

This rearrangement joins TRBV7-2 to TRBJ2-1, with 9 bases that match TRBD2. CDR3 length: 15 residues. Germline CDR1 and CDR2: SGHTA and FQGNSA. Unmatched junction bases numbered 11, after V lost 7 bases and J lost 7 bases. The CDR3 loop reads CASTPLAGSRNEQFF. DNA for the CDR3: TGTGCCAGCACCCCTCTAGCGGGGTCAAGGAATGAGCAGTTCTTC. Supplemented by reference TRBV7-2 and TRBJ2-1, the full variable domain reads GAGVSQSPSNKVTEKGKDVELRCDPISGHTALYWYRQSLGQGLEFLIYFQGNSAPDKSGLPSDRFSAERTGGSVSTLTIQRTQQEDSAVYLCASTPLAGSRNEQFFGPGTRLTVL.

This clonotype was seen only a few times. For the CDR3, the DNA is TGTGCCACCAGCAGAGCAATCTCAGGACCCTCATCTCCGCGGGCTTTCTTT. This codes for CATSRAISGPSSPRAFF. The genes are TRBV15 and TRBJ1-1; D ambiguous. CDR3 length: 17 amino acids. Germline lookup yields CDR1 LNHNV and CDR2 YYDKDF (reference sequence). V lost 1 base to trimming and J lost 11 bases, with 26 bases between them.

This clonotype was seen repeatedly, ten times or more. The V and J genes are TRBV20-1 and TRBJ2-5, with 10 bases matching TRBD1. Unmatched junction bases numbered 2, after V lost 6 bases and J lost 4 bases. CDR1 is DFQATT, CDR2 SNEGSKA, per germline (reference sequence). This CDR3 is 12 amino acids long. The CDR3 is CSARTGGETQYF. The CDR3 nucleotides are TGCAGTGCCCGGACAGGGGGAGAGACCCAGTACTTC.